This entry describes one TCR beta chain. CDR3 length equals 14 residues. Trimming removed 0 bases from V and 5 bases from J; junction bases left unmatched: 2. The germline V gene encodes CDR1 SGHDT and CDR2 YYEEEE. The sample is drawn from a study of PD-L1 blockade in urothelial cancer. Study as a whole: Blood was subjected to analysis at 3 weeks (second dose) and 6 weeks following treatment start.

Sequencing used immunoSEQ multiplex PCR; TCRdb keeps in-frame clones, though not all of them. Seen here are about 80,000 clones, about 90% observed once, and the top ten hold 4.5% to 7%. Patients suffered from locally advanced or metastatic urothelial carcinoma. The sample was PBMCs, taken around atezolizumab (anti-PD-L1) treatment. This TCR came from a woman between 70 and 85 years old with urothelial cancer. V is TRBV5-6 and J is TRBJ2-1, with TRBD2 matching over 7 bases. Here the CDR3 DNA reads TGTGCCAGCAGCTTGGTGGGAGGGCACAATGAGCAGTTCTTC. Encoded protein: CASSLVGGHNEQFF.